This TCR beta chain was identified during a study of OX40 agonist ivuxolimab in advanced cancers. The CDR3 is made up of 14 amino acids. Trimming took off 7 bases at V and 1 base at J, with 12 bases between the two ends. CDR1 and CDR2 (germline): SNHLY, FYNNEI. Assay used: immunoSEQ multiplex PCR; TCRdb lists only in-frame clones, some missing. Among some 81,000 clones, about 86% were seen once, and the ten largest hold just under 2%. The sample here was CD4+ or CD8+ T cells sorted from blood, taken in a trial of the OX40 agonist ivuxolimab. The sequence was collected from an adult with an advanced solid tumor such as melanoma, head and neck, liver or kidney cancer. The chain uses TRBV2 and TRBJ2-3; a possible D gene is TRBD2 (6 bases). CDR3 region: CASKRDSRTDTQYF. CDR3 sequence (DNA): TGTGCCAGCAAAAGGGACTCCCGCACAGATACGCAGTATTTT. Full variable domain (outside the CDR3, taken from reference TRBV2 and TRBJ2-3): EPEVTQTPSHQVTQMGQEVILRCVPISNHLYFYWYRQILGQKVEFLVSFYNNEISEKSEIFDDQFSVERPDGSNFTLKIRSTKLEDSAMYFCASKRDSRTDTQYFGPGTRLTVL.